This T cell receptor beta chain was observed in a study of shared clonotypes between healthy human individuals. On sorted subsets, replicate PCRs used 150 to 250 ng DNA, or around 30,000 T cell genomes. In the original analysis: There were no quality scores in the junction-only immunoSEQ sequences, so filtering differed. Here immunoSEQ multiplex PCR was the method, and the copy in TCRdb shows in-frame clones only, minus some. That table furnishes V, J and clone size, whereas the DNA furnished D and trimming. The sample shows about 2 million clones, roughly 94% of them seen only once. Naive-designated CD8 cells lacked CD45RO, were positively enriched for CCR7, and omitted terminally differentiated effector memory CD45RA+ cells. Germline V gene lookup returns CDR1 SNHLY and CDR2 FYNNEI. This CDR3 comprises 19 residues. The J segment lost 7 bases and the V segment lost 3 bases, leaving 17 bases of the junction unmatched.

Sequencing was carried out using naive CD8+ T cells sorted from blood. The sequence was collected from a man between 18 and 35 years old in good health. The chain carries TRBV2 and TRBJ1-6; the match to TRBD1 covers 8 bases. The CDR3 here is CASSDPRQGTIIGNSPLHF. The CDR3 DNA is TGTGCCAGCAGTGACCCTAGACAGGGGACTATAATCGGAAATTCACCCCTCCACTTT.